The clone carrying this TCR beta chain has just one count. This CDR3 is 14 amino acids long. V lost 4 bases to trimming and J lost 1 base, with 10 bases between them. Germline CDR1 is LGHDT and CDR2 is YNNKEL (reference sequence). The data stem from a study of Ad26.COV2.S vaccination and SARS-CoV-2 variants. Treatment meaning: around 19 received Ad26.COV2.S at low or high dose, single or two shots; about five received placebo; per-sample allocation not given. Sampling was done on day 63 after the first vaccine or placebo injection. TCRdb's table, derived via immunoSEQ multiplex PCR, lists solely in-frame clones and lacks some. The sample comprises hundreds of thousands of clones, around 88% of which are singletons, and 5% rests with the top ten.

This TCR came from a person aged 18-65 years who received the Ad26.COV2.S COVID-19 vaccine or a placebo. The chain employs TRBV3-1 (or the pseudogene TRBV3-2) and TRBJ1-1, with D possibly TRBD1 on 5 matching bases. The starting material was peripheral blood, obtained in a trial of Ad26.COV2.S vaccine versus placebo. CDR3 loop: CASSRKTGNTEAFF. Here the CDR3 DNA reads TGTGCCAGCAGCCGTAAAACAGGGAACACTGAAGCTTTCTTT.